This note documents a single TCR beta chain sequence. Antigen: not known. CDR1 is LGHNT and CDR2 is FRNRAP in the germline V gene. This CDR3 is 14 amino acids long. V was shortened by 6 bases and J by 3 bases, with 12 bases between the two germline ends. The sample originates from a study of cytomegalovirus exposure and HLA in healthy donors. Study-wide results and caveats: It was around 160 TCR beta chains that were listed as cytomegalovirus-associated. In an earlier analysis, productive rearrangement rates for most beta V segments clustered near 87% or 30%. Most subjects' HLA-A and HLA-B alleles were reportedly predicted from TCR beta sequences. Later analysis indicated greater clonal expansion among HLA-associated TCR beta chains than among equally common other chains.

The PCR made use of 60 Vbeta and 13 Jbeta primers. Profiled with immunoSEQ multiplex PCR; TCRdb holds only in-frame clones, not every one. The sample spans 60,000 to 85,000 clones; the ten largest clones claim roughly 13%. The origin of this receptor is a man aged 45-65 years in good health and CMV-seropositive. The gene calls are TRBV12-5 and TRBJ2-4; maybe TRBD1 (5 bases). Sequencing was done on a sample of PBMCs. The CDR3 DNA is TGTGCTAGTGGCCCTGACAGTTTCAAAAACATTCAGTACTTC. This codes for CASGPDSFKNIQYF.